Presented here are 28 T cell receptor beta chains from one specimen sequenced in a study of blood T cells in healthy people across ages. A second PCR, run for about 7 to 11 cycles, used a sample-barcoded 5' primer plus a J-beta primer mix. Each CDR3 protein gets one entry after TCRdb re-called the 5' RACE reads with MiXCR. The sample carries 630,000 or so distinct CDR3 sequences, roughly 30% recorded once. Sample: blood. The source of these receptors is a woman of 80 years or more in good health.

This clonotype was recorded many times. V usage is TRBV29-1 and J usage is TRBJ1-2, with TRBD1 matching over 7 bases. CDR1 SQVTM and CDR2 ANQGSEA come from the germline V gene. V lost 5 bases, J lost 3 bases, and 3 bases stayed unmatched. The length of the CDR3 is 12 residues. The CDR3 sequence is CSVQGVYYGYTF. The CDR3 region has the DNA TGCAGCGTTCAGGGGGTCTACTATGGCTACACCTTC.

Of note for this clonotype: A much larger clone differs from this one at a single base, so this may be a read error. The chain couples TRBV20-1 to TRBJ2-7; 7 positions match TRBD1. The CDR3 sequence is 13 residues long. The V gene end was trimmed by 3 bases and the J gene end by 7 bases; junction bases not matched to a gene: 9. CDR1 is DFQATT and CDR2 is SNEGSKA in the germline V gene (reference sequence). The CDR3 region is CSASPTGFAEQYF. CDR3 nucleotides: TGCAGTGCTAGCCCGACAGGGTTCGCTGAGCAGTACTTC.

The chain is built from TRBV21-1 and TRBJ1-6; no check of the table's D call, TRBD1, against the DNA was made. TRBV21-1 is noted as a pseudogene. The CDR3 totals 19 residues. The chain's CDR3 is CASSKALNGIGAPTVPLHF. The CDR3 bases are TGTGCCAGCAGCAAAGCGCTTAACGGTATAGGCGCACCAACGGTCCCCCTCCACTTT.

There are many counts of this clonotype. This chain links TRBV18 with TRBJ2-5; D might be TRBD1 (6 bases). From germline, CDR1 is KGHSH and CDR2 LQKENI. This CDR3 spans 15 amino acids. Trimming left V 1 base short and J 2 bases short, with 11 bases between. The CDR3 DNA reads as TGTGCCAGCTCACCACTTGCTCAGGGGCAAGAGACCCAGTACTTC. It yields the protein CASSPLAQGQETQYF.

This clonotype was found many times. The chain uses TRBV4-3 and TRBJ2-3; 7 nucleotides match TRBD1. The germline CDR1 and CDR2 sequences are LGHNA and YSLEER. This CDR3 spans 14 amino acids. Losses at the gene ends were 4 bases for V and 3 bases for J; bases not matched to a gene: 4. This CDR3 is CASSRDRRTDTQYF. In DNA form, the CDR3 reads TGCGCCAGCAGCCGGGACAGACGGACAGATACGCAGTATTTT.

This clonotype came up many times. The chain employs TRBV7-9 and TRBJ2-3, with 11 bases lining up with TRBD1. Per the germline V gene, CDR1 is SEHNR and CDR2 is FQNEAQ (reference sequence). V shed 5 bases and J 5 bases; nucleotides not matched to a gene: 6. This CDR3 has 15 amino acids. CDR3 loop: CASSQGTGGVDTQYF. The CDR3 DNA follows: TGTGCCAGCAGCCAAGGGACAGGGGGGGTAGATACGCAGTATTTT.

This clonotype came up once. CDR3 nucleotides: TGTGCCAGCAGCTCTGAGGGAAACACTGAAGCTTTCTTT. Translated, it gives CASSSEGNTEAFF. The chain links TRBV7-3 to TRBJ1-1; D unresolved. Trimming cost V 4 bases and J 2 bases, with 8 bases left between them. CDR1 is SGHTA, CDR2 FQGTGA, per germline. The CDR3 has 13 residues.

The CDR3 spells CASDTGTGLYEQYF. Written as DNA, the CDR3 is TGTGCCAGCGATACCGGGACAGGGCTCTACGAGCAGTACTTC. This chain links TRBV7-9 with TRBJ2-4, with 9 bases identical to TRBD1. The J call is doubtful: the DNA matches TRBJ2-7 better. The CDR3 extends over 14 amino acids. From germline, CDR1 is SEHNR and CDR2 FQNEAQ (reference sequence).

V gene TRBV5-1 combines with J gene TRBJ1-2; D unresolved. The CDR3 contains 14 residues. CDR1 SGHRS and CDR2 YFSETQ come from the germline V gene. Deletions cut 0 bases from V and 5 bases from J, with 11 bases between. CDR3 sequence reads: CASSLETNGYGYTF. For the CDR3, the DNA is TGCGCCAGCAGCTTGGAAACAAACGGGTATGGCTACACCTTC.

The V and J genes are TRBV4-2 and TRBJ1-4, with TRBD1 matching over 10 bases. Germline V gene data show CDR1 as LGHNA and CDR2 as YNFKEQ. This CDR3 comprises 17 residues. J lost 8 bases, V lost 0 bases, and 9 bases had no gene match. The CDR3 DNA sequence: TGTGCCAGCAGCCAAGATCGGGGACAGGGGCGAGGGGAAAAACTGTTTTTT. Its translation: CASSQDRGQGRGEKLFF.

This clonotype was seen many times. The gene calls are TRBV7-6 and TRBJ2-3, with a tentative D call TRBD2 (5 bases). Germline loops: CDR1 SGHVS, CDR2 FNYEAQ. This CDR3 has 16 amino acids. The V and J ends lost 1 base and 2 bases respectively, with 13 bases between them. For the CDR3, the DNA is TGTGCCAGCAGCTTAGAACGCGGGCAGCTCACAGATACGCAGTATTTT. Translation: CASSLERGQLTDTQYF.

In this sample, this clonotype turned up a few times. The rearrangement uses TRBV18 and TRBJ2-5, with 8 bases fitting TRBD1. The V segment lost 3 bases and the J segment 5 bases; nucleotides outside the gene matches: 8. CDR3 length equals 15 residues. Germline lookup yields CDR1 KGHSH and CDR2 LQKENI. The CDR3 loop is CASSPQQGAGETQYF. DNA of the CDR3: TGTGCCAGCTCACCTCAGCAGGGGGCAGGGGAGACCCAGTACTTC.

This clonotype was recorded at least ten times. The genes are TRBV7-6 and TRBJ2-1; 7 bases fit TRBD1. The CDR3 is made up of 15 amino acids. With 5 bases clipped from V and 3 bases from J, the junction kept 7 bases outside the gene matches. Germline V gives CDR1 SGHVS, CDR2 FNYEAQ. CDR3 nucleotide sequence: TGTGCCAGCAGCATGAGACAGGGAGTCTACAATGAGCAGTTCTTC. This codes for CASSMRQGVYNEQFF.

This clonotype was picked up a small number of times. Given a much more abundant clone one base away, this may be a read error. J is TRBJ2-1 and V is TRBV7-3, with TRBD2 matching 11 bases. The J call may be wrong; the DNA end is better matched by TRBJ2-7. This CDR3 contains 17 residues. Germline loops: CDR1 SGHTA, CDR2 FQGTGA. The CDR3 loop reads CASSLSSGGSSYNEQYF. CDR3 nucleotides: TGTGCCAGCAGCCTCTCTAGCGGGGGGAGCTCCTACAATGAGCAGTACTTC.

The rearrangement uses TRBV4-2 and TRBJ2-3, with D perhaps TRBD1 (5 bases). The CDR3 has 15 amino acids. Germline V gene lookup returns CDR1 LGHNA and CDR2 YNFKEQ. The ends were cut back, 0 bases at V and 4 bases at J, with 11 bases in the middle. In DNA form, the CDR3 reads TGTGCCAGCAGCCAAGACAGGGCGTTTGCAGATACGCAGTATTTT. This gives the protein CASSQDRAFADTQYF.

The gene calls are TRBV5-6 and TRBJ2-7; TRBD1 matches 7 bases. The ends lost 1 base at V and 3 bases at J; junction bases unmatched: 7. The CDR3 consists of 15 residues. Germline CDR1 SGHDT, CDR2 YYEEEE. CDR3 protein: CASSLFTGVVYEQYF. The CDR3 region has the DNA TGTGCCAGCAGCTTGTTTACAGGGGTGGTCTACGAGCAGTACTTC.

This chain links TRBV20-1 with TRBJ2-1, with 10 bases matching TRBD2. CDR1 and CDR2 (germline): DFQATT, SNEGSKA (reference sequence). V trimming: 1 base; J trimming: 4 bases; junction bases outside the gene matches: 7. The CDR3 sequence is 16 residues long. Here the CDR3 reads CSARVPAGLAYNEQFF. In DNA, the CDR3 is TGCAGTGCTAGAGTTCCCGCGGGACTAGCGTACAATGAGCAGTTCTTC.

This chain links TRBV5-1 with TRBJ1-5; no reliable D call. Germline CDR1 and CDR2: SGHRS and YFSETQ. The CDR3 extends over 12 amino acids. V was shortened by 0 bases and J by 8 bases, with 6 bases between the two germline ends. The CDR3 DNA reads TGCGCCAGCAGCTTGGAGGGAGAGCCCCAGCATTTT. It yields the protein CASSLEGEPQHF.

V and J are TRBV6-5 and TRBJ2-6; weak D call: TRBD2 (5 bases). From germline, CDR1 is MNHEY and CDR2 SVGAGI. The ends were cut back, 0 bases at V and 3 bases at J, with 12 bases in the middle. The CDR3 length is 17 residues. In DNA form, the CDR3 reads TGTGCCAGCAGTTACTCGGTCGTCGGGGATGGGGCCAACGTCCTGACTTTC. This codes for CASSYSVVGDGANVLTF.

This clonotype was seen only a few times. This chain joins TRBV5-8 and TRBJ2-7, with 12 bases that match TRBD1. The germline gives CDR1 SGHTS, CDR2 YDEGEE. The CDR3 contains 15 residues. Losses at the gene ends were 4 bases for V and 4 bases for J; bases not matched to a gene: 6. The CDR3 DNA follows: TGTGCCAGCAGCAAGGGACAGGGGGCTTATTACGAGCAGTACTTC. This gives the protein CASSKGQGAYYEQYF.

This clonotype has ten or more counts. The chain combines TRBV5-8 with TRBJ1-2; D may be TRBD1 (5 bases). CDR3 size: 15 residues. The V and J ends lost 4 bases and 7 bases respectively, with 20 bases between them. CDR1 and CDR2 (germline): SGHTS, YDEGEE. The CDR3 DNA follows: TGTGCCAGCAGCCCGGGGGGGACCCCTCGAGTTGGCTACACCTTC. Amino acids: CASSPGGTPRVGYTF.

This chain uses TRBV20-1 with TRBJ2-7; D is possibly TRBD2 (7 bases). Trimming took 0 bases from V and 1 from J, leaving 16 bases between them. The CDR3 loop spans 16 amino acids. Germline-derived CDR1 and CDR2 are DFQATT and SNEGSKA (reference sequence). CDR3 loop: CSARDVPGGPSYEQYF. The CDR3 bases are TGCAGTGCTAGAGATGTTCCCGGGGGGCCGTCCTACGAGCAGTACTTC.

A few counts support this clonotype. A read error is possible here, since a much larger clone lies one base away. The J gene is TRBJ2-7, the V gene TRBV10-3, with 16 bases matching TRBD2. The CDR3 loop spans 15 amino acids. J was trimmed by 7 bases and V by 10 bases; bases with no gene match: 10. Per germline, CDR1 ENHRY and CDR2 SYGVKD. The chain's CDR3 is CASGTSGGAVYEQYF. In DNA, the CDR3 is TGTGCCAGCGGGACTAGCGGGGGGGCCGTCTATGAGCAGTACTTC.

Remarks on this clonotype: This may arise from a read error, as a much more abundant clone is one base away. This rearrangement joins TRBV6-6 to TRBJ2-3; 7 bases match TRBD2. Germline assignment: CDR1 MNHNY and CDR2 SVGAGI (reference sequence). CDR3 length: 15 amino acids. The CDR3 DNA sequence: TGTGCCAGCAAAGCTAGGCCACAACGGGAGGATATGCAGTATTTT. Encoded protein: CASKARPQREDMQYF.

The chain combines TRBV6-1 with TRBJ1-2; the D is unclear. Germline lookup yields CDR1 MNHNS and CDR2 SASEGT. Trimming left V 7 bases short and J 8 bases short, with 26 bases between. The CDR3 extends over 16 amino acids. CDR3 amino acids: CASNLLGSSRNGGYTF. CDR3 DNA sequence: TGTGCCAGCAATTTATTAGGGTCCAGTCGTAATGGAGGCTACACCTTC.

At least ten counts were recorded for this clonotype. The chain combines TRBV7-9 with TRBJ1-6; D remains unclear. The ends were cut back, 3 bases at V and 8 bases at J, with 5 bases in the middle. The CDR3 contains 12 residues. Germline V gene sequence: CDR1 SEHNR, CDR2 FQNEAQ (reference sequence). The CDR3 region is CASSFLDSPLHF. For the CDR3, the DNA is TGTGCCAGCAGCTTTCTCGATTCACCCCTCCACTTT.

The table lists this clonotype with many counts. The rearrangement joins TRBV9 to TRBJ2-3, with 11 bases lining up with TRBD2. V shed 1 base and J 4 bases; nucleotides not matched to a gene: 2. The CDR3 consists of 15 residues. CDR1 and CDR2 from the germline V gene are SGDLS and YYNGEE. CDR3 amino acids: CASSVTSGGSDTQYF. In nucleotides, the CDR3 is TGTGCCAGCAGCGTAACTAGCGGGGGATCAGATACGCAGTATTTT.

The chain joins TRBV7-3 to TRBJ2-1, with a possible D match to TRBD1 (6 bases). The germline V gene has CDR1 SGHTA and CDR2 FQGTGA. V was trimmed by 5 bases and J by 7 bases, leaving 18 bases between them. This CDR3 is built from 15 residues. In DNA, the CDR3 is TGTGCCAGCAGCGGCCCGGCGACAGGAGTTAATGAGCAGTTCTTC. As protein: CASSGPATGVNEQFF.